This entry concerns a single T cell receptor beta chain. The PCR ran on 60 Vbeta and 13 Jbeta primers. Sequencing used immunoSEQ multiplex PCR; TCRdb keeps in-frame clones, though not all of them. The sample has about 81,000 clones, about nine tenths seen once. This record belongs to a study of cytomegalovirus exposure and HLA in healthy donors. The TCR was taken from a man aged 18 to 35 in good health and CMV-seronegative. The sequenced sample was PBMCs.

In nucleotides, the CDR3 is TGCAGCGTTGACGGGGCCAGGGGATCTTACGAGCAGTACTTC. Translated, it gives CSVDGARGSYEQYF. The V and J genes are TRBV29-1 and TRBJ2-7; perhaps TRBD1 as D (6 bases). V was pared by 3 bases and J by 4 bases, with 16 bases between. This CDR3 has 14 residues. Germline V gene lookup returns CDR1 SQVTM and CDR2 ANQGSEA.